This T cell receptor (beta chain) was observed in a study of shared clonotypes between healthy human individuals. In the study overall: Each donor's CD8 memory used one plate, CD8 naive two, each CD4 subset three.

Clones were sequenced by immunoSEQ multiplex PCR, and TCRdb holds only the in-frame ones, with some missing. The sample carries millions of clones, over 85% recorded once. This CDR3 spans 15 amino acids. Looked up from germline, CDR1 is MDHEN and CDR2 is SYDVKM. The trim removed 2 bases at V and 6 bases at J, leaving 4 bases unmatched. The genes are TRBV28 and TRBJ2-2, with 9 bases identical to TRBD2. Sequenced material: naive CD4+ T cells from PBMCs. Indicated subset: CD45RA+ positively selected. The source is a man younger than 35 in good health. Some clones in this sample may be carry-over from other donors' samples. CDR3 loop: CASSLPSGNPGELFF. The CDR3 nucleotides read TGTGCCAGCAGTTTACCTAGCGGGAATCCCGGGGAGCTGTTTTTT.